The 12 T cell receptor beta chains presented below share a single source sample, sequenced in a study of PD-1 blockade in classical Hodgkin lymphoma. Brentuximab vedotin exposure varied among the patients, all of whom had relapsed after autologous stem cell transplantation. The repertoire was sequenced with immunoSEQ multiplex PCR; TCRdb's copy has only in-frame clones and lacks some. Among 30,000 or so clones, 60% to 80% were seen once, and the ten largest hold around 3.7%. Sequencing used peripheral blood mononuclear cells (PBMCs), obtained before the second cycle of nivolumab. The receptors originated from a human donor with classical Hodgkin lymphoma.

This chain uses TRBV2 with TRBJ1-2, with 7 positions matching TRBD1. The V gene end was trimmed by 6 bases and the J gene end by 4 bases; junction bases not matched to a gene: 8. The CDR3 is 14 amino acids. Germline values: CDR1 SNHLY, CDR2 FYNNEI. The CDR3 region has the DNA TGTGCCAGCAGGGACAGGCCGAGCGTCTATGGCTACACCTTC. Residues: CASRDRPSVYGYTF. The full variable domain, its missing parts supplied by reference TRBV2 and TRBJ1-2, is EPEVTQTPSHQVTQMGQEVILRCVPISNHLYFYWYRQILGQKVEFLVSFYNNEISEKSEIFDDQFSVERPDGSNFTLKIRSTKLEDSAMYFCASRDRPSVYGYTFGSGTRLTVV.

The CDR3: CASSSDTTLAKNIQYF. The CDR3 DNA reads as TGTGCCAGCAGCTCCGACACTACTTTAGCCAAAAACATTCAGTACTTC. The gene calls are TRBV5-6 and TRBJ2-4; no reliable D call. The V gene lost 3 bases and the J gene lost 0 bases, with 13 bases spanning the gap. In germline, CDR1 is SGHDT, CDR2 YYEEEE. The CDR3 runs to 16 residues.

There are a few counts of this clone. The genes are TRBV7-2 and TRBJ2-5, with TRBD1 matching over 8 bases. The CDR3 has 16 amino acids. The V and J ends lost 2 bases and 4 bases, in that order; junction bases with no gene match: 9. The V gene's germline CDR1 is SGHTA and CDR2 FQGNSA. In DNA, the CDR3 is TGTGCCAGCAGCTTAATGCGGACAGGGTCTGGAGAGACCCAGTACTTC. It translates to CASSLMRTGSGETQYF.

A few counts support this clone. V usage is TRBV30 and J usage is TRBJ1-2; D is uncertain. CDR1 and CDR2 from the germline V gene are GTSNPN and SVGIG (reference sequence). The CDR3 is made up of 13 amino acids. V was pared by 0 bases and J by 4 bases, with 9 bases between. The CDR3 loop is CAWSVSLGYGYTF. The CDR3 nucleotides read TGTGCCTGGAGTGTTTCCTTGGGCTATGGCTACACCTTC. The whole variable domain, remainder taken from reference TRBV30 and TRBJ1-2, is SQTIHQWPATLVQPVGSPLSLECTVEGTSNPNLYWYRQAAGRGLQLLFYSVGIGQISSEVPQNLSASRPQDRQFILSSKKLLLSDSGFYLCAWSVSLGYGYTFGSGTRLTVV.

This clone was seen just once. The chain has TRBV20-1 and TRBJ1-2, with TRBD1 identical over 11 bases. CDR3 length: 11 residues. V was pared by 6 bases and J by 8 bases, with 2 bases of the junction left unmatched. The germline gives CDR1 DFQATT, CDR2 SNEGSKA (reference sequence). The CDR3 protein is CSARDRGGYTF. The DNA of the CDR3 is TGCAGTGCCCGGGACAGGGGGGGCTACACCTTC.

V usage is TRBV5-4 and J usage is TRBJ2-3, with 7 bases matching TRBD2. The CDR3 runs 13 residues. V lost 4 bases to trimming and J lost 11 bases; unmatched junction nucleotides: 10. Per germline, CDR1 SGHNT and CDR2 YYREEE (reference sequence). The CDR3 sequence: CASSTWGEGEQYF. CDR3 nucleotide sequence: TGTGCCAGCAGCACTTGGGGGGAGGGTGAGCAGTATTTT.

The DNA for the CDR3 is TGTGCCAGCAGCTCTCGGGACCGCGGGAATGGATACACTGAAGCTTTCTTT. Protein: CASSSRDRGNGYTEAFF. The chain couples TRBV14 to TRBJ1-1, with D perhaps TRBD1 (5 bases). V was trimmed by 5 bases and J by 3 bases, leaving 22 bases between them. Per the germline V gene, CDR1 is SGHDN and CDR2 is FVKESK. The CDR3 totals 17 residues.

The count of this clone is one. The chain couples TRBV9 to TRBJ1-1; D unclear. Germline-derived CDR1 and CDR2 are SGDLS and YYNGEE. This CDR3 region has 13 residues. V was clipped by 1 base and J by 2 bases, with 6 bases between them. This CDR3 is CASSVQANTEAFF. The CDR3 coding sequence is TGTGCCAGCAGCGTACAGGCAAACACTGAAGCTTTCTTT.

The rearrangement joins TRBV6-5 to TRBJ1-2; D is undetermined. V was shortened by 6 bases and J by 8 bases, with 10 bases between the two germline ends. This CDR3 is built from 11 residues. The V gene's germline CDR1 is MNHEY and CDR2 SVGAGI. Written as DNA, the CDR3 is TGTGCCAGCAGCCCTGCTTGGGGCTACACCTTC. Amino acids: CASSPAWGYTF.

This clone was picked up one time. This chain links TRBV21-1 with TRBJ1-1; the tabulated D call, TRBD1, remains unverified against the DNA. TRBV21-1 is described as a pseudogene. The length of the CDR3 is 15 residues. The DNA of the CDR3 is TGTGCCAGCAGCTACCCAGGGGACAGTTACACTGAAGCTTTCTTT. Translated: CASSYPGDSYTEAFF.

The chain recombines TRBV27 with TRBJ1-2; D uncertain. V lost 6 bases and J lost 4, with 15 bases in between. The CDR3 spans 14 residues. From germline, CDR1 is MNHEY and CDR2 SMNVEV (reference sequence). The CDR3 reads CASSLGYDSYGYTF. CDR3 bases: TGTGCCAGCAGCCTGGGGTACGACTCCTATGGCTACACCTTC.

The rearrangement links TRBV21-1 to TRBJ1-3. TRBV21-1 is tagged as a pseudogene. The CDR3 spans 17 residues. The DNA of the CDR3 is TGTGCCAGCAGCGGCCGGGAGGGGGAAAGCTCTGGAAACACCATATATTTT. This translates into CASSGREGESSGNTIYF.